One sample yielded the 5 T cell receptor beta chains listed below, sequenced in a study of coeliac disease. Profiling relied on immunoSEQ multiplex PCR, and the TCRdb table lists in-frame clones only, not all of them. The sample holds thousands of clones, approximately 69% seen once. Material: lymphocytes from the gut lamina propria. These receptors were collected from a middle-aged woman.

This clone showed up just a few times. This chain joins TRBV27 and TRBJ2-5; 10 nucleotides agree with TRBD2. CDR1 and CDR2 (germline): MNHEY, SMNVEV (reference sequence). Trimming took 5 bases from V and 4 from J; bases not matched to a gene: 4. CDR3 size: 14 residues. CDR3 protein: CASSARLAGETQYF. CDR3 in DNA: TGTGCCAGCAGTGCCAGACTAGCGGGAGAGACCCAGTACTTC.

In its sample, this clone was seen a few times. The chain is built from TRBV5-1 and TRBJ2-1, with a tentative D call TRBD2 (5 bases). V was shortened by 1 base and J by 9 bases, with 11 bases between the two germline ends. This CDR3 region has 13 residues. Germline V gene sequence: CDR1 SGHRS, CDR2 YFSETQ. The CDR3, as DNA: TGCGCCAGCAGCTTGTCAGTTGGACTTGAGCAGTTCTTC. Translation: CASSLSVGLEQFF.

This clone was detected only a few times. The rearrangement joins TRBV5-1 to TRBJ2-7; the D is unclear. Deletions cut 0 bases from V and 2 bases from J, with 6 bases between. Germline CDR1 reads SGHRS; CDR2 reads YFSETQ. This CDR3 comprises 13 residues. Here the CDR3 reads CASSLAGTYEQYF. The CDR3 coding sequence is TGCGCCAGCAGCTTGGCCGGTACCTACGAGCAGTACTTC.

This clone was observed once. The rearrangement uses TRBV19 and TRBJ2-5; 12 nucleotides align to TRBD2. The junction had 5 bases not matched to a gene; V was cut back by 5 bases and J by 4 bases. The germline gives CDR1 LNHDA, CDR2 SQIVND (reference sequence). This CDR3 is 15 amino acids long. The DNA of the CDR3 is TGTGCCAGTAGTCGACTAGCGGGAGCGGGAGAGACCCAGTACTTC. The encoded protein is CASSRLAGAGETQYF.

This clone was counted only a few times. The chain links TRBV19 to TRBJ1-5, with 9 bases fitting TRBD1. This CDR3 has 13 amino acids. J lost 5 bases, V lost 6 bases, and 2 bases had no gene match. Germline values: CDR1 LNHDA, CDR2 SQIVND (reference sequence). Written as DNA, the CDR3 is TGTGCCAGTAGAGACAGGGGGGATCAGCCCCAGCATTTT. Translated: CASRDRGDQPQHF.